These T cell receptor beta chains were read from a single sample in a study of cytomegalovirus exposure and HLA in healthy donors. Clones were sequenced by immunoSEQ multiplex PCR, and TCRdb holds only the in-frame ones, with some missing. The data contain hundreds of thousands of clones, 78% of them seen just once; the ten biggest clones take up about 3.8%. The sequencing input was PBMCs. The receptor set was obtained from a male donor in good health and CMV-seronegative. Both conserved end residues are part of each CDR3. Each record gives: J gene, V gene, CDR3 protein.

j_call: TRBJ2-7; v_call: TRBV29-1; cdr3_aa: CSVAPNRHYEQYF
j_call: TRBJ2-3; v_call: TRBV5-4; cdr3_aa: CASSLLGARSFRTQYF
j_call: TRBJ1-5; v_call: TRBV5-1; cdr3_aa: CASSLQPGGEEPQHF
j_call: TRBJ2-5; v_call: TRBV7-8; cdr3_aa: CASSLDAIGQARGETQYF
j_call: TRBJ2-1; v_call: TRBV11-2; cdr3_aa: CASSLARTSGRVNNNEQFF
j_call: TRBJ1-2; v_call: TRBV30; cdr3_aa: CAGGTGRDYGYTF
j_call: TRBJ2-1; v_call: TRBV15; cdr3_aa: CATSNGRSGRANNEQFF
j_call: TRBJ2-7; v_call: TRBV10-3; cdr3_aa: CAISGGTSGSYEQYF
j_call: TRBJ1-5; v_call: TRBV4-1; cdr3_aa: CASSQESRDQPQHF
j_call: TRBJ2-7; v_call: TRBV5-4; cdr3_aa: CASRGGLAESYEQYF
j_call: TRBJ2-7; v_call: TRBV28; cdr3_aa: CASSLMGQGYEQYF
j_call: TRBJ2-1; v_call: TRBV9; cdr3_aa: CASSARTGGPSTSEQFF
j_call: TRBJ2-2; v_call: TRBV6-5; cdr3_aa: CASSYGGSVGTGELFF
j_call: TRBJ1-1; v_call: TRBV5-4; cdr3_aa: CASGKDRALNTEAFF
j_call: TRBJ1-5; v_call: TRBV29-1; cdr3_aa: CSVTDRGNQPQHF
j_call: TRBJ2-6; v_call: TRBV15; cdr3_aa: CATSVEGGANVLTF
j_call: TRBJ1-2; v_call: TRBV10-3; cdr3_aa: CAISDNRGIGYTF
j_call: TRBJ2-7; v_call: TRBV18; cdr3_aa: CASSPQSQVFYEQYF
j_call: TRBJ1-2; v_call: TRBV6-6; cdr3_aa: CASSYSKTVNYGYTF
j_call: TRBJ2-7; v_call: TRBV27; cdr3_aa: CASSPGLVLYEQYF
j_call: TRBJ2-7; v_call: TRBV19; cdr3_aa: CASSEQVFGEQYF
j_call: TRBJ2-1; v_call: TRBV19; cdr3_aa: CASTPRGGEQFF
j_call: TRBJ2-5; v_call: TRBV6-6; cdr3_aa: CASSYSVQGYETQYF
j_call: TRBJ2-1; v_call: TRBV27; cdr3_aa: CASSYLGTRAEQFF
j_call: TRBJ2-3; v_call: TRBV5-1; cdr3_aa: CASSRDYIDTQYF
j_call: TRBJ2-7; v_call: TRBV28; cdr3_aa: CASRPSTGGKGSGEQYF